This T cell receptor beta chain stems from a study of shared clonotypes between healthy human individuals. Study-level background: A couple of women and three men aged 18 to 49 made up the donors. Three plates each covered CD4 naive and memory; CD8 naive two, CD8 memory one.

Profiling relied on immunoSEQ multiplex PCR, and the TCRdb table lists in-frame clones only, not all of them. The table has some 2.1 million clones, approximately 92% seen once. The V gene lost 11 bases and the J gene lost 3 bases, with 14 bases spanning the gap. This CDR3 comprises 12 residues. CD8 cells classed as naive were CD45RO-negative and positively selected for CCR7, excluding terminally differentiated effector memory CD45RA+ cells. Notes on the study in general: Sorted-subset samples were not fully sequenced, rarefaction indicated.

A remark on this clone: Antigen: not known.

V usage is TRBV6-7 and J usage is TRBJ2-7; D might be TRBD1 (5 bases). TRBV6-7 is placed among ORFs of uncertain function. The source material was naive CD8+ T cells from PBMCs. This receptor was taken from a man aged 18 to 29 in good health. Some clones in this sample may be carry-over from other donors' samples. CDR3 nucleotide sequence: TGTGCCGAACAGGACGACCACTACGAGCAGTACTTC. Translated: CAEQDDHYEQYF.